This T cell receptor beta chain originates from a study of neurological immune-mediated disorders. Points from the study as a whole: The study found no CDR3 amino acid sequences shared by expanded clones across subjects, suggesting private repertoires in all groups.

Germline CDR1 is SGDLS and CDR2 is YYNGEE. This CDR3 contains 14 residues. The germline V and J ends were trimmed by 0 bases and 3 bases, with 10 bases remaining between them. This clonotype showed up many times. Its antigen remains unidentified. MiXCR, applied by TCRdb to the 5' RACE reads, yields one record per CDR3 protein. The sample shows tens of thousands of distinct CDR3 sequences, 3.5% to 5% of them seen only once. The V gene is TRBV9, the J gene TRBJ2-7; possibly TRBD2 for D (5 bases). This clonotype originated in a man between 45 and 60 years old with multiple sclerosis. Sequencing was performed on PBMCs. The CDR3 region is CASSVDGMNYEQYF. Written as DNA, the CDR3 is TGTGCCAGCAGCGTAGACGGGATGAACTACGAGCAGTACTTC.